This T cell receptor beta chain was found in a study of CD8 T cells in ankylosing spondylitis. General study results and limits: Peripheral blood samples showed relatively rare disease-linked clones, and these clones were CD8+. Reports say disease-linked clones showed up significantly more in matched ankylosing spondylitis synovial fluid. A TCR beta motif made of fewer than ten highly homologous variants seemed typical of ankylosing spondylitis blood.

This clonotype was seen more than once but under ten times. Its antigen is undetermined. The TCR beta libraries were generated through quantitative 5'-RACE incorporating molecular barcodes. TCRdb independently ran MiXCR on the 5' RACE reads; one entry per CDR3 protein. The table shows 220,000 or so distinct CDR3 sequences, with 15% to 20% occurring only once. Trimming took off 0 bases at V and 2 bases at J, with 12 bases between the two ends. The V gene's germline CDR1 is SQVTM and CDR2 ANQGSEA. The CDR3 covers 15 residues. Sequencing was done on a sample of blood, either unsorted or a sorted T cell fraction (not recorded which). This chain joins TRBV29-1 and TRBJ2-3; D gene unclear. The clonotype originates from a male donor with ankylosing spondylitis. The chain's CDR3 is CSVEDLGRHTDTQYF. The CDR3 region has the DNA TGCAGCGTTGAAGATCTAGGTCGGCACACAGATACGCAGTATTTT.